This T cell receptor beta chain was found in a study of T cells of healthy individuals. Each CDR3 protein gets one entry after TCRdb re-called the 5' RACE reads with MiXCR. This sample has some 82,000 distinct CDR3 sequences, with roughly 5.1% found just once. CDR3 length: 17 amino acids. Germline V CDR1 and CDR2: SQVTM, ANQGSEA. V shed 0 bases and J 2 bases; nucleotides not matched to a gene: 9. This clonotype was counted only a few times. The source of this sequence is a female donor in good health. The rearrangement joins TRBV29-1 to TRBJ1-2; 10 bases agree with TRBD1. CDR3: CSVEDPLEGQGNYGYTF. The CDR3 coding sequence is TGCAGCGTTGAAGACCCATTAGAGGGACAGGGGAACTATGGCTACACCTTC.